The 17 T cell receptor beta chains below were found in one sample sequenced in a study of T cells in Graves' hyperthyroidism and ophthalmopathy. RNA transcripts yielded amplified TCR beta CDR3 regions. In the first-round RT-PCR of the TCR CDR3, the HTBI primer set was used. TCRdb redid the calling of the multiplex PCR reads with MiXCR, one entry per CDR3 protein. The sample lists approximately 380,000 distinct CDR3 sequences, over 12% occurring once. What was sequenced was blood. The receptors were sampled from a man aged 50 to 60 with Graves' ophthalmopathy.

In its sample, this clonotype was seen once. CDR3 coding DNA: TGCGCCAGCAGCCTTCGACAGGGGATCGGTAAGGAGGGCTACACCTTC. As protein: CASSLRQGIGKEGYTF. The chain uses TRBV5-1 and TRBJ1-2; 8 bases are a match to TRBD1. This CDR3 has 16 amino acids. Germline V lookup: CDR1 SGHRS, CDR2 YFSETQ. The V segment lost 4 bases and the J segment 8 bases; nucleotides outside the gene matches: 16.

This clonotype occurred many times. CDR3 amino acids: CASSLSFWSPNYGYTF. The CDR3 bases are TGTGCCAGCAGTTTATCGTTCTGGTCGCCTAACTATGGCTACACCTTC. The V call is TRBV27, the J call TRBJ1-2, with unresolved D. CDR3 size: 16 residues. Germline-derived CDR1 and CDR2 are MNHEY and SMNVEV (reference sequence). V was cut by 0 bases and J by 0 bases, with 11 bases left in between.

This clonotype was counted ten times or more. The J gene is TRBJ2-1, the V gene TRBV12-3 or TRBV12-4, with unresolved D. With 5 bases removed from V and 9 bases from J, the gap between germline ends came to 14 bases. The CDR3 sequence is 13 residues long. CDR3 bases: TGTGCCAGCAGTCCAGACTGGGGTAGTGAGCAGTTCTTC. Encoded protein: CASSPDWGSEQFF.

This clonotype was observed many times. The chain uses TRBV30 and TRBJ2-7, with 7 bases matching TRBD1. The CDR3 length is 13 residues. Germline CDR1 and CDR2: GTSNPN and SVGIG (reference sequence). The V and J ends lost 2 bases and 3 bases, in that order; junction bases with no gene match: 4. The CDR3 DNA sequence: TGTGCCTGGAGTACAGGGGTCGGCTACGAGCAGTACTTC. It is translated as CAWSTGVGYEQYF. The variable domain in full, completed from reference TRBV30 and TRBJ2-7, reads SQTIHQWPATLVQPVGSPLSLECTVEGTSNPNLYWYRQAAGRGLQLLFYSVGIGQISSEVPQNLSASRPQDRQFILSSKKLLLSDSGFYLCAWSTGVGYEQYFGPGTRLTVT.

This clonotype was recorded at least ten times. This chain links TRBV18 with TRBJ2-7; possibly TRBD2 for D (6 bases). V lost 1 base and J 6 bases, leaving 13 bases between the germline ends. The CDR3 totals 14 residues. Germline V gene data show CDR1 as KGHSH and CDR2 as LQKENI. The CDR3, as DNA: TGTGCCAGCTCACCACAAAGCGCCGGGAGCGAGCAGTACTTC. Amino acids: CASSPQSAGSEQYF.

This clonotype was seen at least ten times. This chain links TRBV7-3 with TRBJ2-1; the match to TRBD2 covers 7 bases. Germline CDR1 reads SGHTA; CDR2 reads FQGTGA. Losses at the gene ends were 2 bases for V and 8 bases for J; bases not matched to a gene: 9. The CDR3 is made up of 15 amino acids. The CDR3 loop is CASSLLGGRRDEQFF. In nucleotides, the CDR3 is TGTGCCAGCAGCTTATTGGGCGGGAGACGGGATGAGCAGTTCTTC. The whole variable domain, remainder taken from reference TRBV7-3 and TRBJ2-1, is GAGVSQTPSNKVTEKGKYVELRCDPISGHTALYWYRQSLGQGPEFLIYFQGTGAADDSGLPNDRFFAVRPEGSVSTLKIQRTERGDSAVYLCASSLLGGRRDEQFFGPGTRLTVL.

This clonotype was seen repeatedly, ten times or more. The chain links TRBV11-2 to TRBJ2-7, with D possibly being TRBD2 (6 bases). V lost 2 bases to trimming and J lost 5 bases, with 13 bases between them. Per the germline V gene, CDR1 is SGHAT and CDR2 is FQNNGV. The CDR3 spans 14 residues. CDR3 protein: CASSLSGEGNEQYF. DNA for the CDR3: TGTGCCAGCAGCTTATCGGGAGAGGGTAACGAGCAGTACTTC.

CDR3 bases: TGTGCCACCACCGGACAGGGTGGACCCTACAATGAGCAGTTCTTC. It specifies CATTGQGGPYNEQFF. The chain is built from TRBV15 and TRBJ2-1; 8 nucleotides match TRBD1. The V segment lost 7 bases and the J segment 2 bases; nucleotides outside the gene matches: 7. Germline CDR1 and CDR2: LNHNV and YYDKDF (reference sequence). This CDR3 is 15 amino acids long.

This clonotype was observed a few times. V usage is TRBV4-1 and J usage is TRBJ1-5, with D uncertain. Trimming took off 2 bases at V and 0 bases at J, with 11 bases between the two ends. The CDR3 extends over 16 amino acids. Germline CDR1 and CDR2: MGHRA and YSYEKL. This CDR3 is CASSQSPAISNQPQHF. CDR3 nucleotide sequence: TGCGCCAGCAGCCAATCCCCTGCGATTAGCAATCAGCCCCAGCATTTT.

The chain employs TRBV24-1 and TRBJ2-5; 12 nucleotides line up with TRBD1. CDR1 is KGHDR and CDR2 is SFDVKD in the germline V gene. With 2 bases clipped from V and 4 bases from J, the junction kept 4 bases outside the gene matches. The CDR3 is made up of 16 amino acids. CDR3 bases: TGTGCCACCAGTGATTCCGGGACAGGGGGCCGAGAGACCCAGTACTTC. It is translated as CATSDSGTGGRETQYF.

On this clonotype itself: This clone may be a read error of a much larger clone one base away. The CDR3 here is CASRQTAARIAPLHF. For the CDR3, the DNA is TGTGCCAGCAGACAGACAGCGGCCAGGATAGCACCCCTCCACTTT. This chain links TRBV12-3 or TRBV12-4 with TRBJ1-6, with D perhaps TRBD1 (5 bases). V gave up 6 bases and J gave up 11 bases, with 20 bases separating them. This CDR3 is 15 amino acids long.

The chain employs TRBV7-2 and TRBJ2-7, with 8 nucleotides matching TRBD1. The J call may not be correct, given that the DNA end is closer to TRBJ2-1. There are 14 residues in the CDR3. Looked up from germline, CDR1 is SGHTA and CDR2 is FQGNSA. CDR3 sequence: CASSLRQGSYEQFF. CDR3 in DNA: TGTGCCAGCAGCCTCCGACAGGGGTCCTACGAGCAGTTCTTC.

The V gene is TRBV12-3 or TRBV12-4, the J gene TRBJ1-1; possibly TRBD1 for D (6 bases). The CDR3 totals 16 residues. V was cut by 10 bases and J by 1 base, with 22 bases left in between. For the CDR3, the DNA is TGTGCCAACTCTGACCACGCAGGGGTGGGGAACACTGAAGCTTTCTTT. Translated, it gives CANSDHAGVGNTEAFF.

This clonotype was detected many times. The chain employs TRBV20-1 and TRBJ1-6; TRBD1 might be the D (5 bases). V was shortened by 1 base and J by 7 bases, with 20 bases between the two germline ends. CDR3 length: 17 amino acids. In germline, CDR1 is DFQATT, CDR2 SNEGSKA (reference sequence). The CDR3 nucleotides are TGCAGTGCTAGAGCGTCGGGGACGGGTAGAATCAATTCACCCCTCCACTTT. It codes for CSARASGTGRINSPLHF.

J is TRBJ2-7 and V is TRBV6-1; 7 nucleotides line up with TRBD2. V was pared by 10 bases and J by 3 bases, with 9 bases of the junction left unmatched. The length of the CDR3 is 13 residues. Germline V CDR1 and CDR2: MNHNS, SASEGT. This CDR3 reads CATTGGLVYEQYF. In DNA form, the CDR3 reads TGTGCCACCACGGGTGGACTAGTCTACGAGCAGTACTTC.

This clonotype was observed at least ten times. The V and J genes are TRBV20-1 and TRBJ2-7; 7 bases agree with TRBD1. The CDR3 is made up of 12 amino acids. Germline CDR1 DFQATT, CDR2 SNEGSKA (reference sequence). The CDR3 nucleotides read TGCATGACCCGGGACAGTGCCTACGAGCAGTACTTC. It yields the protein CMTRDSAYEQYF.

As to this clonotype: Possible read error: a much larger clone is one base away. The chain uses TRBV4-1 and TRBJ2-1; 7 bases agree with TRBD2. Germline lookup yields CDR1 MGHRA and CDR2 YSYEKL. This CDR3 is 17 amino acids long. CDR3 sequence reads: CAGSQEGRGSSYNEQFF. In DNA, the CDR3 is TGCGCCGGCAGCCAAGAAGGGCGCGGGAGCTCCTACAATGAGCAGTTCTTC.